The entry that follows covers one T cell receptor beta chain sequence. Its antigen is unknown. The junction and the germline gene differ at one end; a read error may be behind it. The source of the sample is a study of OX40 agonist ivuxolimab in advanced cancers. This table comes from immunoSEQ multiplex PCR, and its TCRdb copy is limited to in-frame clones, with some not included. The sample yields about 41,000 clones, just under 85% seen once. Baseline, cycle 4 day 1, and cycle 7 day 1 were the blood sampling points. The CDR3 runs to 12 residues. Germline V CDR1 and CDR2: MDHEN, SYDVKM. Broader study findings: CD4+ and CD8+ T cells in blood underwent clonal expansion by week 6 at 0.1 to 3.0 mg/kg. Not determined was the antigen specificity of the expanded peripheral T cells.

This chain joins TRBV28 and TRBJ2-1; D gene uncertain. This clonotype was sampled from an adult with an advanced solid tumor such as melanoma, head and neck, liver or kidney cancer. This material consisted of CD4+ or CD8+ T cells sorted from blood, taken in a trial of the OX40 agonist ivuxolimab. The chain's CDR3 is CASSTTYNEQFF. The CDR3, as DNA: TGTGCCAGCAGTACCACCTATAATGAGCAGTTCTTC.